This note documents a single T cell receptor beta chain sequence. The antigen it recognizes is unknown. This sample is drawn from a study of cytomegalovirus exposure and HLA in healthy donors (dated by TCRdb to about 2017). As for the study more broadly: According to an earlier analysis of several hundred of the donors, some 180 million T cells yielded roughly 100 million unique TCR beta sequences and approximately 300 Gb of sequence data. An early release that covered approximately 600 HLA-typed donors contained around 300 gigabases of sequencing data and 75 million to 100 million unique TCR sequences. Among the roughly 370 genotyped donors, around 81% belonged to the genetic ancestry cluster associated with self-reported Caucasian donors. The aim of the study was to test whether cataloging public T cell receptors could identify signatures of past pathogen exposure. The T cell repertoires of roughly 660 subjects were profiled by immunosequencing and related to cytomegalovirus serostatus. A separate validation cohort of 100 to 150 different subjects was used in addition to the 666-subject first cohort. High-throughput TCR immunosequencing, statistical association of individual TCRs with disease status, and machine learning were combined to predict cytomegalovirus infection status. In a later analysis, previously published TCR beta repertoires from some 640 donors were re-analyzed and high-resolution HLA genotyping was added so that TCR occurrence patterns could be studied. The later analysis used no new phenotypic data to find candidate immune exposures, relying instead on TCR beta sequences and their occurrence across donors. In an earlier analysis of 587 of the donors, high-throughput TCR beta sequencing was used to judge whether each TCR beta V gene segment behaved as functional or pseudogenic. Alongside the repertoire data, information on donor age, sex, ethnicity and CMV serostatus was compiled. A later genetic analysis took genome-wide SNP genotypes for about three fifths of the 666 donors and used that subset as a discovery cohort. Every discovery cohort repertoire had been produced on one sequencing platform. HLA typing covered class I and class II loci at four-digit resolution. The number of donors typed differed by locus, with about 620-630 for A, B, C, DRB1 and DQB1, more than 500 for DQA1, 600 to 610 for DPA1, and around 450 for DPB1. Roughly 5 DR-DQ haplotypes were handled as single units for association and clustering, since linkage in the cohort was strong. Across 300 to 500 genotyped donors of the cohort, an average of about 240,000 unique TCR beta nucleotide sequences per donor were sequenced, and 15% to 20% of those sequences were non-productive.

The library was generated by the immunoSEQ multiplex PCR assay. For the multiplex PCR, a mixture combining 60 forward primers for TCR Vbeta segments and 13 reverse primers for TCR Jbeta segments was used. Amplification of the CDR3 region of rearranged TCR beta genes was performed with a multiplex PCR assay on genomic DNA. On the Illumina HiSeq System, the amplified TCR beta libraries were sequenced as 87-base-pair reads. In the paper's pipeline: Across the 600 to 700 repertoires, a later analysis counted some 81 million unique TCR beta chains, roughly 11 million of which were shared by at least two donors. A nearest-neighbor algorithm error-corrected the raw reads and collapsed the reads into unique sequences, merging closely related sequences to remove PCR and sequencing errors. CDR3 sequences were aligned to IMGT reference sequences to assign V, D and J gene segments. Each retained sequence needed at least a six-nucleotide match to both a V gene segment and a J gene segment. Rearrangements were classified as productive when the CDR3 lacked stop codons and remained in frame with V and J, and all other rearrangements were classified as non-productive. CDR3 was defined by IMGT convention, running from the second conserved V-encoded cysteine to the conserved J-encoded phenylalanine. The earlier analysis of about 590 of the donors excluded sequences that lacked an unambiguous match to a single V gene segment. In an earlier analysis of 587 of the donors, a V segment was called functional when productive rearrangements were above 56.7%, and segregating when the standard deviation between donors exceeded 5%. A statistical classification framework was developed to diagnose cytomegalovirus status using the catalog of TCR beta chain sequences. In a later analysis, TCR nucleotide sequences were compared against IMGT/GENE-DB human TR gene sequences so that V and J genes could be assigned. In a later analysis, CDR3 sequences and most-parsimonious VDJ recombination scenarios were assigned using the TCRdist pipeline. In a later analysis, each TCR beta chain was defined by its CDR3 amino acid sequence together with its V-gene family, and reads lacking a unique V-gene family were excluded. To address suspected cross-contamination and a sequencing artifact, a later analysis removed 592 highly shared, low-generation-probability nucleotide sequences. For each public chain, a later analysis derived a clonal expansion index from normalized ranks of inferred template counts within each repertoire. In a later analysis, generation probabilities were computed using a VDJ recombination model fitted to out-of-frame rearrangements, and the results were checked against IGoR. A later analysis scored TCR-TCR, TCR-HLA and TCR-CMV co-occurrence with hypergeometric tests, applying a repertoire-size bias correction to TCR pairs. A later analysis estimated false discovery rates by permuting HLA or CMV assignments 20 times. A later analysis grouped co-occurring TCRs with DBSCAN, adding TCRdist sequence similarity when clustering within HLA-allele-positive subsets. Repertoires with fewer than 30,000 or more than 120,000 public chains were left out of co-occurrence clustering, as were about five repertoires with anomalous nucleotide sharing. What TCRdb holds here is the immuneACCESS table cut down to in-frame rearrangements. Part of the clones is not present; checked against another copy, under half of the missing clones reflect an unresolved V gene, and the others are unexplained. V, J and clone size were drawn from that table, and D and trimming were deduced from the DNA. The table for this sample shows roughly 60,000 clones. 2.1% of the sample is held by the ten biggest clonotypes.

On the study overall, not on this receptor specifically: Because counts were too low, approximately 15 rarely observed V segments, including chromosome 9 orphons, were excluded from the earlier analysis of under 650 of the donors. In this cohort, only TCR beta chains were sequenced, and detectable features were limited by the absence of alpha or paired-chain data. According to the authors, the approach could potentially be generalized to other disease states and immunological phenotypes. In the study, around 160 TCR beta chains were listed as associated with cytomegalovirus. At a false discovery rate of 0.05, a later analysis linked roughly 17,000 TCR beta sequences to specific HLA alleles. Sequencing depth was assumed to be roughly uniform across donors in the presence/absence analyses, though that assumption may not hold. V-gene and J-gene trimming of TCR beta chains was associated with a missense DCLRE1C variant in a later genetic analysis, and the association was replicated in an independent cohort. According to a later genetic analysis, donors in an Asian-associated ancestry cluster had fewer N-insertions in productive TCRs than the roughly 670-donor mean. When HLA alleles, especially DR and DQ, strongly co-occurred, TCR associations were difficult to assign to individual alleles. Because HLA typing was unavailable for some donors at each locus, only the typed subset was used in association tests. A cluster of highly shared sequence variants was judged likely to be a technical artifact of the sequencing pipeline. Three of the identified cytomegalovirus-associated TCR beta chains were confirmed in vitro to be specific for cytomegalovirus antigens. In a later analysis, HLA-associated TCR beta chains showed more clonal expansion and lower generation probabilities than non-associated chains that were equally common. An earlier analysis of approximately 570 of the donors showed that most TCR beta V segments appeared in productive rearrangements either about 87% or about 30% of the time, which broadly matched IMGT annotations. According to a later analysis, most CMV-associated TCR beta chains appeared to be HLA-restricted, and the HLA associations seemed to be driven largely by CMV exposure. Correlated functional status among segregating V segments might be attributable to linkage disequilibrium, but an unknown experimental factor could not be ruled out. A further reported finding was that TCR beta sequences accurately predicted the HLA-A and HLA-B alleles for most subjects in the first cohort. CMV serostatus was the only immune exposure information available for the cohort. A later analysis reported that several top co-occurrence clusters appeared linked to parvovirus B19, influenza, CMV and Epstein-Barr virus. While some public TCRs were present in many individuals, most TCR sequences turned up only very rarely across donors. In both the original and validation cohorts, the classifier was reported to diagnose cytomegalovirus status with high specificity and sensitivity. According to a later analysis, TCR association rates differed among HLA loci, with DRB1 alleles showing the most associated TCRs and HLA-C alleles showing the fewest.

In total, approximately 700 healthy bone marrow donors made up the cohort. Cohort members were all nominally healthy when sampled, although unrecorded immune exposures were likely present. The donor was CMV seronegative and was included in the group of about 350 seronegative cohort members. A peripheral blood sample was collected from each donor, and TCR beta sequencing was performed on peripheral blood mononuclear cells. Genomic DNA extraction from the blood cell samples was performed with the Qiagen DNeasy Blood Extraction Kit. The source is a woman aged 18 to 35 in good health and CMV-seronegative. Material: PBMCs.

The DNA sequence is given as TGTGCCAGCAGTTACTCGACAGGAGACTCTGGAAACACCATATATTTT. This encodes CASSYSTGDSGNTIYF. The chain is made from TRBV6-5 and TRBJ1-3, and the D gene may be TRBD1, 6 bases matching. The CDR3, from cysteine to phenylalanine, totals 16 residues. Only the CDR3 DNA stays, 48 bases, in frame from base 1. V and J are truncated by 0 bases and 0 bases respectively, leaving an intervening sequence of 9 bases. The germline V gene sets CDR1 to MNHEY and CDR2 to SVGAGI.